Below, 3 T cell receptor beta chains from the same sample are listed, as sequenced in a study of blood T cell repertoires in COVID-19. The table came from immunoSEQ multiplex PCR; TCRdb's copy has only in-frame clones and leaves some out. The sample lists around 280,000 clones; about 90% were seen once. The material sequenced was PBMCs or T cells enriched from blood (not recorded which). The origin of the receptors is a woman aged 18-29 years with acute COVID-19.

The chain has TRBV27 and TRBJ2-7; 11 nucleotides agree with TRBD2. Looked up from germline, CDR1 is MNHEY and CDR2 is SMNVEV (reference sequence). V shed 7 bases and J 3 bases; nucleotides not matched to a gene: 8. The CDR3 is 15 amino acids. CDR3 sequence (DNA): TGTGCCAGCAACTCGGGACTAGCGGAGAACTACGAGCAGTACTTC. Its protein is CASNSGLAENYEQYF.

J is TRBJ1-2 and V is TRBV7-9; no reliable D call. CDR1 is SEHNR and CDR2 is FQNEAQ in the germline V gene (reference sequence). V shed 4 bases and J shed 7 bases, with 7 bases lying between them. The CDR3 extends over 11 amino acids. The CDR3 coding sequence is TGTGCCAGCAGCTCAGGTGGTGGCTACACCTTC. Residues: CASSSGGGYTF.

This clone occurred once. The chain joins TRBV28 to TRBJ2-3, with 14 nucleotides matching TRBD2. Per germline, CDR1 MDHEN and CDR2 SYDVKM. This CDR3 has 20 amino acids. Trimming at V came to 6 bases and at J to 1 base, leaving 15 bases not matched to a gene. The DNA of the CDR3 is TGTGCCAGCAGCCCCCGACCGGGACTAGCGGGAGCCCGCGGCACAGATACGCAGTATTTT. Protein: CASSPRPGLAGARGTDTQYF.